This is a list of T cell receptor beta chains from one sample in a study of T cells in Graves' hyperthyroidism and ophthalmopathy. Each CDR3 protein is one row after TCRdb ran MiXCR on the multiplex PCR reads. The sample consists of a few hundred thousand distinct CDR3 sequences, approximately 15% of them appearing once. Input material: blood. Receptors originate from a woman aged 40 to 49 with Graves' ophthalmopathy. CDR3s include the opening cysteine and the closing phenylalanine or tryptophan. The D gene is left open where the match is weak. Clone size is not always given. Where it is, it says once, few, many or a class for expanded clones.

d_call	v_call	clone_size	j_call	cdr3_aa	cdr3_nt
-	TRBV18	many	TRBJ2-1	CASRFGAHNEQFF	TGTGCCAGCCGGTTCGGGGCCCACAATGAGCAGTTCTTC
-	TRBV9	-	TRBJ2-3	CASSPREGHTDTQYF	TGTGCCAGCAGCCCCAGGGAAGGTCACACAGATACGCAGTATTTT
-	TRBV7-9	-	TRBJ1-4	CASSDGGSGRSEKLFF	TGTGCCAGCAGCGACGGTGGCTCGGGACGTAGTGAAAAACTGTTTTTT
TRBD2	TRBV7-2	many	TRBJ2-7	CASRPSGGSYEQYF	TGTGCCAGCAGACCGTCGGGGGGGAGCTACGAGCAGTACTTC
-	TRBV18	many	TRBJ1-4	CASSPLRGPSTNEKLFF	TGTGCCAGCTCACCATTGAGGGGACCGTCAACTAATGAAAAACTGTTTTTT
-	TRBV6-1	-	TRBJ1-2	CASSERLNYGYTF	TGTGCCAGCAGTGAGAGGCTTAACTATGGCTACACCTTC
TRBD1	TRBV12-3/TRBV12-4	many	TRBJ1-6	CASSPGQTNSPLHF	TGTGCCAGCAGTCCGGGACAGACCAATTCACCCCTCCACTTT
-	TRBV30	-	TRBJ2-3	CAWSPGGGTDTQYF	TGTGCCTGGAGTCCGGGCGGGGGCACAGATACGCAGTATTTT
-	TRBV30	-	TRBJ2-5	CAWSVLEGETQYF	TGTGCCTGGAGTGTACTGGAAGGAGAGACCCAGTACTTC
TRBD1	TRBV24-1	few	TRBJ1-5	CATSDLGTANNQPQHF	TGTGCCACCAGTGATTTGGGGACAGCTAACAATCAGCCCCAGCATTTT
-	TRBV10-3	-	TRBJ2-7	CAISESTLSYEQYF	TGTGCCATCAGTGAGTCAACTCTCTCCTACGAGCAGTACTTC
-	TRBV7-9	few	TRBJ1-3	CASSSPGRSSGNTIYF	TGTGCCAGCAGCTCACCGGGACGGAGCTCTGGAAACACCATATATTTT
-	TRBV5-6	few	TRBJ1-2	CASTPTGAYGYTF	TGTGCCAGCACTCCGACCGGGGCCTATGGCTACACCTTC
TRBD1	TRBV2	few	TRBJ1-3	CASSEPGTGRNTIYF	TGTGCCAGCAGCGAGCCCGGGACAGGGAGAAACACCATATATTTT
-	TRBV7-9	few	TRBJ1-1	CASSFVGGTETEAFF	TGTGCCAGCAGCTTTGTAGGAGGTACGGAAACTGAAGCTTTCTTT
-	TRBV7-9	-	TRBJ2-7	CASSPGIDALYEQYF	TGTGCCAGCAGCCCCGGCATCGATGCCCTCTACGAGCAGTACTTC
-	TRBV20-1	-	TRBJ2-5	CSAITPGSRGTQYF	TGCAGTGCTATTACCCCAGGGAGCCGGGGGACCCAGTACTTC
-	TRBV4-1	-	TRBJ2-3	CASSQVVAGAATQYF	TGCGCCAGCAGCCAAGTTGTAGCAGGAGCGGCTACGCAGTATTTT
-	TRBV11-2	many	TRBJ2-3	CASSLTAGTDTQYF	TGCGCCAGCAGCTTGACAGCAGGGACAGATACGCAGTATTTT
TRBD2	TRBV28	many	TRBJ2-3	CASSLVSSGRTDTQYF	TGTGCCAGCAGTTTAGTGTCTAGCGGGAGGACAGATACGCAGTATTTT
TRBD1	TRBV12-5	many	TRBJ2-2	CASGLGQGATGELFF	TGTGCTAGTGGTTTGGGACAGGGAGCGACCGGGGAGCTGTTTTTT
-	TRBV11-2	many	TRBJ2-3	CASSRGLTSTDTQYF	TGTGCCAGCAGTCGCGGATTGACTAGCACAGATACGCAGTATTTT
-	TRBV2	many	TRBJ1-1	CASSENVWNTEAFF	TGTGCCAGCAGTGAGAACGTGTGGAACACTGAAGCTTTCTTT
-	TRBV5-1	few	TRBJ1-1	CASSLERGHTEAFF	TGCGCCAGCAGCTTGGAGCGAGGGCACACTGAAGCTTTCTTT
TRBD2	TRBV5-1	-	TRBJ2-3	CASSDQAGGPADTQYF	TGCGCCAGCAGCGATCAGGCGGGGGGGCCCGCAGATACGCAGTATTTT
TRBD2	TRBV5-1	many	TRBJ2-7	CASSSGLASYEQYF	TGCGCCAGCAGCTCGGGACTAGCCTCCTACGAGCAGTACTTC
TRBD2	TRBV6-1	-	TRBJ2-3	CASSLLAAATDTQYF	TGTGCCAGCAGCCTACTAGCGGCAGCGACAGATACGCAGTATTTT
TRBD1	TRBV7-2	few	TRBJ1-2	CASSFDNRGLVYGYTF	TGTGCCAGCAGCTTCGATAACAGGGGGCTAGTCTATGGCTACACCTTC
-	TRBV20-1	few	TRBJ1-1	CSVGGGDPAFF	TGCAGCGTTGGGGGAGGGGATCCGGCTTTCTTT
-	TRBV29-1	-	TRBJ2-1	CSVEVQYNEQFF	TGCAGCGTTGAAGTGCAGTACAATGAGCAGTTCTTC
-	TRBV2	once	TRBJ1-1	CASNAVGRGTEAFF	TGTGCCAGCAACGCCGTCGGGAGGGGGACTGAAGCTTTCTTT
-	TRBV5-1	many	TRBJ1-5	CASSLGRGDQPQHF	TGCGCCAGCAGCTTGGGAAGGGGGGATCAGCCCCAGCATTTT
-	TRBV5-1	-	TRBJ2-5	CASSIGTPQETQYF	TGCGCCAGCTCCATCGGGACCCCTCAAGAGACCCAGTACTTC
TRBD1	TRBV28	many	TRBJ1-1	CASSLVGTANTEAFF	TGTGCCAGCAGTTTGGTCGGGACAGCGAACACTGAAGCTTTCTTT
-	TRBV28	few	TRBJ2-1	CASSLGLFEQFF	TGTGCCAGCAGTCTTGGACTCTTTGAGCAGTTCTTC
TRBD1	TRBV7-8	many	TRBJ2-7	CASSSTGAKTRQYF	TGTGCCAGCAGCTCGACAGGGGCGAAGACTAGGCAGTACTTC
TRBD2	TRBV7-2	many	TRBJ2-1	CASSPGLGGPYNEQFF	TGTGCCAGCAGTCCCGGGCTGGGAGGGCCCTACAATGAGCAGTTCTTC
-	TRBV5-1	-	TRBJ2-5	CASSLRAKETQYF	TGCGCCAGCAGCCTCCGGGCCAAAGAGACCCAGTACTTC
-	TRBV24-1	few	TRBJ2-7	CATSDPWGEQYF	TGTGCCACCAGTGACCCGTGGGGTGAGCAGTACTTC
-	TRBV28	many	TRBJ1-2	CASRTGRHYGYTF	TGTGCCAGCAGAACGGGCCGACACTATGGCTACACCTTC
-	TRBV11-1	few	TRBJ2-3	CASSFRWQHWGTDTQYF	TGTGCCAGCAGTTTTAGGTGGCAGCACTGGGGCACAGATACGCAGTATTTT
TRBD2	TRBV13	many	TRBJ2-1	CASSLVGGSVNEQFF	TGTGCCAGCAGCTTAGTGGGGGGGAGTGTTAATGAGCAGTTCTTC
-	TRBV12-5	-	TRBJ1-1	CASGLVQGLNTEAFF	TGTGCTAGTGGTTTGGTACAGGGTCTGAACACTGAAGCTTTCTTT
-	TRBV12-3/TRBV12-4	many	TRBJ2-7	CASSLSRPSYEQYF	TGTGCCAGCAGTTTGAGCAGGCCTTCCTACGAGCAGTACTTC
TRBD1	TRBV9	few	TRBJ1-3	CASSEGTVGENTIYF	TGTGCCAGCAGCGAGGGGACAGTCGGGGAAAACACCATATATTTT
TRBD2	TRBV5-1	many	TRBJ2-5	CASSLSGLAGQETQYF	TGCGCCAGCAGCCTATCCGGACTAGCGGGACAAGAGACCCAGTACTTC
TRBD1	TRBV18	many	TRBJ2-5	CASSPRTGQETQYF	TGTGCCAGCTCACCACGGACAGGCCAAGAGACCCAGTACTTC
-	TRBV5-1	many	TRBJ2-2	CASRQQVELFF	TGCGCCAGCAGGCAACAGGTGGAGCTGTTTTTT
TRBD1	TRBV27	-	TRBJ2-7	CASSFRGGQGYEQYF	TGTGCCAGCAGTTTTAGAGGGGGACAGGGCTACGAGCAGTACTTC